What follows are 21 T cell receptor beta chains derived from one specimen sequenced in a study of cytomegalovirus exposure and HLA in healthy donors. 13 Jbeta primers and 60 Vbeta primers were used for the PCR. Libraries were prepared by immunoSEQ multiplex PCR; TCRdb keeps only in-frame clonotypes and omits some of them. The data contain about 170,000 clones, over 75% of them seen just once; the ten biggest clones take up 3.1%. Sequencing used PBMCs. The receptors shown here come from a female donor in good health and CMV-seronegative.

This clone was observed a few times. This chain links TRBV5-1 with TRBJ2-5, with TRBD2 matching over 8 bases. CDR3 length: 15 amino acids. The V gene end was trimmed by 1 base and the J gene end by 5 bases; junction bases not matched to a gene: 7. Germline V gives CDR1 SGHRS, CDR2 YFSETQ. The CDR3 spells CASSLRRGGRETQYF. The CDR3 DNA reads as TGCGCCAGCAGCTTGCGCCGGGGGGGCCGGGAGACCCAGTACTTC.

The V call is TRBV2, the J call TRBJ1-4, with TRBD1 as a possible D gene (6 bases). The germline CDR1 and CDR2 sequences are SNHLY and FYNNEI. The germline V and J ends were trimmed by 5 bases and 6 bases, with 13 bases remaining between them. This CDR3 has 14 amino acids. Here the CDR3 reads CASSRSGVYEKLFF. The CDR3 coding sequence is TGTGCCAGCAGTAGGTCAGGGGTTTATGAAAAACTGTTTTTT.

The CDR3 sequence is CASSLDGTSTDTQYF. CDR3 DNA sequence: TGTGCCAGCAGCTTAGACGGGACTAGCACAGATACGCAGTATTTT. The chain is built from TRBV7-9 and TRBJ2-3; TRBD2 might be the D (6 bases). Looked up from germline, CDR1 is SEHNR and CDR2 is FQNEAQ (reference sequence). The CDR3 covers 15 residues. Deletions cut 1 base from V and 0 bases from J, with 8 bases between.

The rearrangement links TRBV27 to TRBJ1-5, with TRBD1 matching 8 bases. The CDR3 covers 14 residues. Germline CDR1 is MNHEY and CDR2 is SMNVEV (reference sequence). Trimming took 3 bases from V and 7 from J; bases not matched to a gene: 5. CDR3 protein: CASSFDRGRQPQHF. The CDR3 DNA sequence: TGTGCCAGCAGTTTCGACAGGGGACGGCAGCCCCAGCATTTT.

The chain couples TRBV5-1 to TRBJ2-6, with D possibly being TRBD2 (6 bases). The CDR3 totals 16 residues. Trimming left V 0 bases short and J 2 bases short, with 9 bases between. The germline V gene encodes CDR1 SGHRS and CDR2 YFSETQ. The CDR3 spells CASSLVGGAGANVLTF. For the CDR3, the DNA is TGCGCCAGCAGCTTGGTTGGAGGGGCTGGGGCCAACGTCCTGACTTTC.

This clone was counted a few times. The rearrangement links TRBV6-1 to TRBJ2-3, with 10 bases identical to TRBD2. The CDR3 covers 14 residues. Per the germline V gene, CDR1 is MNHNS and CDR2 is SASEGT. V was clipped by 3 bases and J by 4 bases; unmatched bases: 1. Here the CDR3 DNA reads TGTGCCAGCAGTGATCTAGCGGGGGCAGATACGCAGTATTTT. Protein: CASSDLAGADTQYF.

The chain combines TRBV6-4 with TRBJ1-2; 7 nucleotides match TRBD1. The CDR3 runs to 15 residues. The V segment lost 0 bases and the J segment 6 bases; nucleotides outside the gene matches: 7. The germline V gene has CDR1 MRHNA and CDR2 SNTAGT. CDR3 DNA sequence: TGTGCCAGCAGTGACTCCCTTGGGGACAGAGATGGCTACACCTTC. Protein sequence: CASSDSLGDRDGYTF.

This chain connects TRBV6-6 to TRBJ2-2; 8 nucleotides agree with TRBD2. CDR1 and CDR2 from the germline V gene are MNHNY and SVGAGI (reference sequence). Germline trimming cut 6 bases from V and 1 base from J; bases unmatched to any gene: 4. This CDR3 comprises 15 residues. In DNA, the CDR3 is TGTGCCAGCAGACTTAGCGGGATGAACACCGGGGAGCTGTTTTTT. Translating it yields CASRLSGMNTGELFF.

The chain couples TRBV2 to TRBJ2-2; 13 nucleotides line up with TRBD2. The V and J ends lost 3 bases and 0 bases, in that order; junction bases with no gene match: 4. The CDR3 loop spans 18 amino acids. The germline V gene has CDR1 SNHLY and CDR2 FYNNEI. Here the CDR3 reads CASSDGLAGVANTGELFF. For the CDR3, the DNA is TGTGCCAGCAGTGATGGACTAGCGGGGGTTGCGAACACCGGGGAGCTGTTTTTT.

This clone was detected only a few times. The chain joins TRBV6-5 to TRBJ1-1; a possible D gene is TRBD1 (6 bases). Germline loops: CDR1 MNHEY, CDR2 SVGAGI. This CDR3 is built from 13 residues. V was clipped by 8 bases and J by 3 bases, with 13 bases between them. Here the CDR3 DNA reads TGTGCCAGCGGTACAGGGCCGGACACTGAAGCTTTCTTT. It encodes CASGTGPDTEAFF.

This chain's CDR3 is CASSLSGNSYEQYF. CDR3 DNA sequence: TGCGCCAGCAGCTTGTCGGGAAACTCCTACGAGCAGTACTTC. V gene TRBV5-1 combines with J gene TRBJ2-7; tentatively, D is TRBD2 (5 bases). V lost 1 base and J lost 0, with 8 bases in between. The CDR3 is made up of 14 amino acids. Germline-derived CDR1 and CDR2 are SGHRS and YFSETQ. The whole variable domain, remainder taken from reference TRBV5-1 and TRBJ2-7, is KAGVTQTPRYLIKTRGQQVTLSCSPISGHRSVSWYQQTPGQGLQFLFEYFSETQRNKGNFPGRFSGRQFSNSRSEMNVSTLELGDSALYLCASSLSGNSYEQYFGPGTRLTVT.

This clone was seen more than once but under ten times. The CDR3 sequence: CASSPHRIAGGYEQYF. DNA of the CDR3: TGTGCCAGCAGTCCACACCGAATAGCGGGAGGGTACGAGCAGTACTTC. The chain links TRBV7-8 to TRBJ2-7; 11 bases are shared with TRBD2. CDR3 size: 16 residues. The J segment lost 4 bases and the V segment lost 6 bases, leaving 11 bases of the junction unmatched. Germline lookup yields CDR1 SGHVS and CDR2 FQNEAQ.

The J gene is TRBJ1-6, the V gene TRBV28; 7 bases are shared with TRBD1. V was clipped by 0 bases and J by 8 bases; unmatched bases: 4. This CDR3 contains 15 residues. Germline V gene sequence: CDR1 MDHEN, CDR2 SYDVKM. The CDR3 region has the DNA TGTGCCAGCAGTTTATGGGGCAGGGGGGATTCACCCCTCCACTTT. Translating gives CASSLWGRGDSPLHF.

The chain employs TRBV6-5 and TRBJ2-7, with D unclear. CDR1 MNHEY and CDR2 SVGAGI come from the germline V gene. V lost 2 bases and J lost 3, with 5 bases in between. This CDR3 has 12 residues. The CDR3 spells CASSYPGYEQYF. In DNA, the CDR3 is TGTGCCAGCAGTTACCCGGGCTACGAGCAGTACTTC.

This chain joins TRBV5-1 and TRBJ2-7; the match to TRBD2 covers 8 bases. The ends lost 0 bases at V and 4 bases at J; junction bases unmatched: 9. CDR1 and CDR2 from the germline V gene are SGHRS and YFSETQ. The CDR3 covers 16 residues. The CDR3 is CASSLGVGSGSYEQYF. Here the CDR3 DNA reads TGCGCCAGCAGCTTGGGGGTAGGAAGCGGGAGTTACGAGCAGTACTTC.

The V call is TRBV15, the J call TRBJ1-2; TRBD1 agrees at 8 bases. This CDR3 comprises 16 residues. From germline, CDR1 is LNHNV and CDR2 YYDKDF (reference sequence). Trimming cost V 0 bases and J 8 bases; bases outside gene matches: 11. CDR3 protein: CATSRDPGQGKLGYTF. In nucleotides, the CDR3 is TGTGCCACCAGCAGAGATCCAGGACAGGGAAAATTAGGCTACACCTTC.

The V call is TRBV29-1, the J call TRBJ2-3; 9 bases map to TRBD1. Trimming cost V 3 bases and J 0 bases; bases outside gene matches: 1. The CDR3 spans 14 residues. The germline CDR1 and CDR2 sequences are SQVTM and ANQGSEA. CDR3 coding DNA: TGCAGCGTTGAGGGACAGGGAAGCACAGATACGCAGTATTTT. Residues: CSVEGQGSTDTQYF.

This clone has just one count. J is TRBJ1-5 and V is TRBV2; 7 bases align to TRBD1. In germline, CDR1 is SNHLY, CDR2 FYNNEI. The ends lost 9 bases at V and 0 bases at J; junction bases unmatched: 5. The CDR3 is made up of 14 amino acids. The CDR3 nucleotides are TGTGCCAGTACAGGGGAGTATAGCAATCAGCCCCAGCATTTT. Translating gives CASTGEYSNQPQHF.

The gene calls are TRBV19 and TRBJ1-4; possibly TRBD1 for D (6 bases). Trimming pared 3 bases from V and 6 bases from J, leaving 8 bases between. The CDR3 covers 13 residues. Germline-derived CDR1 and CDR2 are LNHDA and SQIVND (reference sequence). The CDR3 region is CASSMDSHEKLFF. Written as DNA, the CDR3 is TGTGCCAGTAGTATGGACAGCCATGAAAAACTGTTTTTT.

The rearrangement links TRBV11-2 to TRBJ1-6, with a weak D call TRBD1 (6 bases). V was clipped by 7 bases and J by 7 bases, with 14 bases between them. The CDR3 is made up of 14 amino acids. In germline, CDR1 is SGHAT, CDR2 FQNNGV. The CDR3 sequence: CASTSGTMNSPLHF. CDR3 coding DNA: TGTGCCAGCACCTCCGGGACAATGAATTCACCCCTCCACTTT.

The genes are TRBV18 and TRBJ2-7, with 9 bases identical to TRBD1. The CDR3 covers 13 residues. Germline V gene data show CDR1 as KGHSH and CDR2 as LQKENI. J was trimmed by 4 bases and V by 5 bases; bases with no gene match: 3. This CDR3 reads CASSAGQGYEQYF. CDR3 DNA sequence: TGTGCCAGCTCAGCGGGACAGGGATACGAGCAGTACTTC.